This T cell receptor (beta chain) was identified during a study of shared clonotypes between healthy human individuals. Profiled with immunoSEQ multiplex PCR; TCRdb holds only in-frame clones, not every one. The repertoire includes millions of clones, approximately 92% of them detected once, and over 0.12% sits in the top ten. The V end lost 2 bases, the J end lost 2 bases, and 8 bases lay between the germline ends. Germline CDR1 SGHRS, CDR2 YFSETQ. The CDR3 consists of 14 residues. This receptor was obtained from a man aged 18 to 29 in good health. Sequencing was performed on naive CD4+ T cells sorted from blood. Sample subset: CD45RA+ positively selected. The chain uses TRBV5-1 and TRBJ1-5, with D maybe TRBD1 (6 bases). The CDR3: CASSFEGGNQPQHF. CDR3 coding DNA: TGCGCCAGCAGCTTTGAGGGGGGCAATCAGCCCCAGCATTTT.